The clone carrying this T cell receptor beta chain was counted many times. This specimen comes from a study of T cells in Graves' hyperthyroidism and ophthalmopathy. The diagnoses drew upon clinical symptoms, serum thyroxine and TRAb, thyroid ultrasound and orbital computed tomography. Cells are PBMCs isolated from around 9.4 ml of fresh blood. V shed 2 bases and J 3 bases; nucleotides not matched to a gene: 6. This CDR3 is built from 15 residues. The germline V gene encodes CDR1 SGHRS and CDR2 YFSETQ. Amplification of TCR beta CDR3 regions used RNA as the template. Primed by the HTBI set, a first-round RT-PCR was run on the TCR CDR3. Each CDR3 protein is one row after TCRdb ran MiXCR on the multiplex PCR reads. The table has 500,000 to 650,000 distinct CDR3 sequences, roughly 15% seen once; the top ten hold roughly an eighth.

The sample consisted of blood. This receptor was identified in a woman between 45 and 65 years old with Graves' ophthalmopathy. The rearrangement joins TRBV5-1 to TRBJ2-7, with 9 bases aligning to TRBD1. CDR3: CASSLQGAPYYEQYF. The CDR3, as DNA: TGCGCCAGCAGCTTACAGGGGGCCCCCTACTACGAGCAGTACTTC.